The 3 T cell receptor beta chains presented below share a single source sample, sequenced in a study of blood T cell repertoires in COVID-19. TCRdb's copy holds only in-frame clones and misses some; the assay was immunoSEQ multiplex PCR. The sample records 120,000 or so clones, more than 75% being singletons. Source material: peripheral blood. These receptors all come from a woman in her seventies with acute or convalescent COVID-19.

The rearrangement links TRBV27 to TRBJ1-4; 8 bases agree with TRBD1. The V gene end was trimmed by 4 bases and the J gene end by 8 bases; junction bases not matched to a gene: 9. Germline CDR1 is MNHEY and CDR2 is SMNVEV (reference sequence). The CDR3 runs 15 residues. The CDR3 spells CASSSAGQGEEKLFF. DNA for the CDR3: TGTGCCAGCAGTTCAGCCGGACAGGGCGAAGAAAAACTGTTTTTT.

This chain connects TRBV11-3 to TRBJ2-7, with 9 bases matching TRBD1. V was pared by 6 bases and J by 1 base, with 4 bases of the junction left unmatched. This CDR3 region has 14 residues. The germline gives CDR1 SGHNT, CDR2 YENEEA. In DNA form, the CDR3 reads TGTGCCAGCAGAGCGACAGGGGGTTCCTACGAGCAGTACTTC. The encoded protein is CASRATGGSYEQYF. Using reference TRBV11-3 and TRBJ2-7 for the parts outside the CDR3, the full variable domain is EAGVVQSPRYKIIEKKQPVAFWCNPISGHNTLYWYLQNLGQGPELLIRYENEEAVDDSQLPKDRFSAERLKGVDSTLKIQPAELGDSAVYLCASRATGGSYEQYFGPGTRLTVT.

The rearrangement uses TRBV20-1 and TRBJ2-1; D perhaps matches TRBD2 (5 bases). Germline CDR1 is DFQATT and CDR2 is SNEGSKA (reference sequence). V shed 3 bases and J shed 0 bases, with 21 bases lying between them. The CDR3 has 18 amino acids. CDR3 residues: CSASAPIAGWGSYNEQFF. The DNA of the CDR3 is TGCAGTGCTAGTGCGCCGATTGCGGGCTGGGGCTCCTACAATGAGCAGTTCTTC.